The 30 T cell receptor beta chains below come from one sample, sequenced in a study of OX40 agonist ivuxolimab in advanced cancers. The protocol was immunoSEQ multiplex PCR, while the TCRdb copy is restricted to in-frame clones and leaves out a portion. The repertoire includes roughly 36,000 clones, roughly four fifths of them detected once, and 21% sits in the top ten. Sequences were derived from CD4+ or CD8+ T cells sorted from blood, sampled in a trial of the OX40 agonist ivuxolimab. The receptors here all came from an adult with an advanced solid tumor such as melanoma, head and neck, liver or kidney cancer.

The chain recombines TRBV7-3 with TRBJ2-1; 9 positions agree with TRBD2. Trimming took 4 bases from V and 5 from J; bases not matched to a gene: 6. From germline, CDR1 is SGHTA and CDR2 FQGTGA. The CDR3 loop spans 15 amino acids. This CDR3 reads CASSSPLAGDNEQFF. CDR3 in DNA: TGTGCCAGCAGCTCCCCCTTAGCGGGGGACAATGAGCAGTTCTTC.

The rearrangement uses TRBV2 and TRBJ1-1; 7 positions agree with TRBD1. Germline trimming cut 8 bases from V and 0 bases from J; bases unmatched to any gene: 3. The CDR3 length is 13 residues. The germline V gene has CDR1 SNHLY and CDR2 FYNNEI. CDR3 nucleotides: TGTGCCAGCGGGGGACAGATGAACACTGAAGCTTTCTTT. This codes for CASGGQMNTEAFF.

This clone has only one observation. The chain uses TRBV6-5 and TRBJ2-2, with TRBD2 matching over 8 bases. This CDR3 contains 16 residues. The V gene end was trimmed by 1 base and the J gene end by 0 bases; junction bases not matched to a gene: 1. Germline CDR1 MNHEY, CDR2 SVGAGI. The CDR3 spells CASSYYGGANTGELFF. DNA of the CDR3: TGTGCCAGCAGTTACTACGGGGGGGCGAACACCGGGGAGCTGTTTTTT.

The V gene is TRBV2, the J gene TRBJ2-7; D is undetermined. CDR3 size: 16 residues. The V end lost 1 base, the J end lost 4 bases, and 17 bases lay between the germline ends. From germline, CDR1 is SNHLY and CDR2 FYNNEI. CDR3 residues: CASSEGVGKSRYEQYF. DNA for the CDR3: TGTGCCAGCAGTGAAGGAGTGGGAAAATCTCGGTACGAGCAGTACTTC.

CDR3 in amino acids: CASSRGDYNEQFF. The CDR3 region has the DNA TGCGCCAGCAGCAGGGGCGATTACAATGAGCAGTTCTTC. The chain is built from TRBV10-1 and TRBJ2-1; perhaps TRBD1 as D (6 bases). Germline assignment: CDR1 WNHNN and CDR2 SYGVQD (reference sequence). V shed 6 bases and J shed 4 bases, with 10 bases lying between them. This CDR3 spans 13 amino acids.

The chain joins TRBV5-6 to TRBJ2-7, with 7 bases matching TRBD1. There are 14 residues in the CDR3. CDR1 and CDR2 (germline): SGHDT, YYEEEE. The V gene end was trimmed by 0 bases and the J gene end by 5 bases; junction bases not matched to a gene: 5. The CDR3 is CASSLGRDRDEQYF. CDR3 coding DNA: TGTGCCAGCAGCTTGGGTAGGGACAGAGACGAGCAGTACTTC.

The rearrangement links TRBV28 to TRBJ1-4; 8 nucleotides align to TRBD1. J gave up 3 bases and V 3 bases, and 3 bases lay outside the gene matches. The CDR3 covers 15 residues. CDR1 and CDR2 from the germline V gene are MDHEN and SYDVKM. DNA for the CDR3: TGTGCCAGCAGTTTGGGGGGACAGGCTAATGAAAAACTGTTTTTT. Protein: CASSLGGQANEKLFF.

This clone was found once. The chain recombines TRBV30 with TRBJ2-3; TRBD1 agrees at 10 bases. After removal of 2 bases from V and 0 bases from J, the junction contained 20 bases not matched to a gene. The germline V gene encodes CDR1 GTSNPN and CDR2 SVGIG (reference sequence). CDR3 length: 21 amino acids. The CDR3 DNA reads TGTGCCTGGAGTTATGGTCCAGAGGGACAGGGGCAAGGGACTAGCACAGATACGCAGTATTTT. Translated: CAWSYGPEGQGQGTSTDTQYF.

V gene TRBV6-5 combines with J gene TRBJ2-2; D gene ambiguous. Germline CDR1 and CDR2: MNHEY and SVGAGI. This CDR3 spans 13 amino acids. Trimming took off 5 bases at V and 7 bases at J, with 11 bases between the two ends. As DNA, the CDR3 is TGTGCCAGCAGTAGAAGGTCCTACGGGGAGCTGTTTTTT. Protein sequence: CASSRRSYGELFF.

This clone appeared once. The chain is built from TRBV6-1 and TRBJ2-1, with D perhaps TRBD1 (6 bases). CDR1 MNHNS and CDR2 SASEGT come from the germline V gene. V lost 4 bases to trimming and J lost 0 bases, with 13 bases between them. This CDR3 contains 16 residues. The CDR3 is CASSGRQATSYNEQFF. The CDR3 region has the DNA TGTGCCAGCAGTGGACGACAGGCGACCTCCTACAATGAGCAGTTCTTC.

Here the CDR3 reads CASSDRDRGHIAFF. The CDR3, as DNA: TGTGCCAGCAGTGACCGTGACAGGGGGCATATAGCTTTCTTT. This sequence joins TRBV2 and TRBJ1-1, with 10 bases fitting TRBD1. Germline loops: CDR1 SNHLY, CDR2 FYNNEI. The CDR3 length is 14 residues. The V and J ends lost 3 bases and 10 bases, in that order; junction bases with no gene match: 8.

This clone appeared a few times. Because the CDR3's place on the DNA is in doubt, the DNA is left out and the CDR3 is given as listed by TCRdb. The CDR3 sequence is CASSFGAGTKRYF. J is TRBJ2-3 and V is TRBV7-3; the table's D call, TRBD1, has no DNA check behind it. Termini included, the CDR3 measures 13 amino acids. Germline loops: CDR1 SGHTA, CDR2 FQGTGA.

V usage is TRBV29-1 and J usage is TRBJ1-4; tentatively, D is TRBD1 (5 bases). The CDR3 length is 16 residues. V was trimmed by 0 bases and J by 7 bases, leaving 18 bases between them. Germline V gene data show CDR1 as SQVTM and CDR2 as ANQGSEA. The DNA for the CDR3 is TGCAGCGTTGAAGATCTTAAGGGACCGAGTCCTGAAAAACTGTTTTTT. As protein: CSVEDLKGPSPEKLFF.

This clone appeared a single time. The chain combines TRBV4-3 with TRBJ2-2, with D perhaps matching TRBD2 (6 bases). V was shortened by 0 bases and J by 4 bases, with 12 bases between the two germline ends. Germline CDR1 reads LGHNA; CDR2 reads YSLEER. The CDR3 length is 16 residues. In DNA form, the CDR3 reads TGCGCCAGCAGCCAAGATCCGGATAGCGGCACCGGGGAGCTGTTTTTT. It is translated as CASSQDPDSGTGELFF.

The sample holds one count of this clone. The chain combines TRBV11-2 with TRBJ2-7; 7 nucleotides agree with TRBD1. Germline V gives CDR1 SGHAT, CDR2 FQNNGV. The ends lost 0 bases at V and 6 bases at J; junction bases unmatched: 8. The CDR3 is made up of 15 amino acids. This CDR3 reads CASSLEGPTGVEQYF. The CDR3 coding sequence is TGTGCCAGCAGCTTAGAGGGACCCACAGGGGTCGAGCAGTACTTC.

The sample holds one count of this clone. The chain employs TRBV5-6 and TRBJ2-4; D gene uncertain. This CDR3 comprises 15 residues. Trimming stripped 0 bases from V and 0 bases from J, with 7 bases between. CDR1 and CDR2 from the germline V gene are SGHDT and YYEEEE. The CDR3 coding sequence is TGTGCCAGCAGCTTGGGTTACTTAGCCAAAAACATTCAGTACTTC. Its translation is CASSLGYLAKNIQYF. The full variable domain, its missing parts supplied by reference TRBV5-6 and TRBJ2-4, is DAGVTQSPTHLIKTRGQQVTLRCSPKSGHDTVSWYQQALGQGPQFIFQYYEEEERQRGNFPDRFSGHQFPNYSSELNVNALLLGDSALYLCASSLGYLAKNIQYFGAGTRLSVL.

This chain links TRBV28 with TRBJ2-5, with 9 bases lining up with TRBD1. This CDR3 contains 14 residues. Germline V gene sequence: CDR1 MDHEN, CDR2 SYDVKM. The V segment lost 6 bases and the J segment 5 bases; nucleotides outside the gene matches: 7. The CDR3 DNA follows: TGTGCCAGCAGACAACAGGGGGCACGGGAGACCCAGTACTTC. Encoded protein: CASRQQGARETQYF.

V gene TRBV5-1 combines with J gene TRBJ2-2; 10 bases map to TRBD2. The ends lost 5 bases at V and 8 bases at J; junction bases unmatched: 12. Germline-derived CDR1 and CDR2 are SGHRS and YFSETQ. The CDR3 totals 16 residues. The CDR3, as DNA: TGCGCCAGCAGGGCAACAGCGGGGGGGCCGACTGGGGAGCTGTTTTTT. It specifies CASRATAGGPTGELFF. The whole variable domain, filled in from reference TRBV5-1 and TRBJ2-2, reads KAGVTQTPRYLIKTRGQQVTLSCSPISGHRSVSWYQQTPGQGLQFLFEYFSETQRNKGNFPGRFSGRQFSNSRSEMNVSTLELGDSALYLCASRATAGGPTGELFFGEGSRLTVL.

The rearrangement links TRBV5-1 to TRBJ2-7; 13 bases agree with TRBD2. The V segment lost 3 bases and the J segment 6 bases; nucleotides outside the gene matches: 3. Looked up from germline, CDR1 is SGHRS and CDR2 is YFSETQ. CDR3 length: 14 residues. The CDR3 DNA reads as TGCGCCAGCAGCTCGGGACTAGCGGGGACCGAGCAGTACTTC. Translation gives CASSSGLAGTEQYF.

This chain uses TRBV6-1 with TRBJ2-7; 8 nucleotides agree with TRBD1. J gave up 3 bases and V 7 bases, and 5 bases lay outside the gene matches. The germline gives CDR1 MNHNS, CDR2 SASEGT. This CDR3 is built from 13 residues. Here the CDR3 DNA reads TGTGCCAGCAAACCGGGACAGGACTACGAGCAGTACTTC. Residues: CASKPGQDYEQYF.

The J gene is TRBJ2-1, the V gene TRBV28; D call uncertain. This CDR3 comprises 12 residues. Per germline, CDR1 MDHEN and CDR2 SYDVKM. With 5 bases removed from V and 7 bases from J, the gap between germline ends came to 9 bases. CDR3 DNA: TGTGCCAGCAGTAAAAATAGAAATGAGCAGTTCTTC. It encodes CASSKNRNEQFF.

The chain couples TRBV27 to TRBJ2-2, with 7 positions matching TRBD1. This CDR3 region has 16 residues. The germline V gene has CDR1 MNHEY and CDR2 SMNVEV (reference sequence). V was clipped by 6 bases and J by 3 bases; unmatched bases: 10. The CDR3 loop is CASSLPSGQHTGELFF. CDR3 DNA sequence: TGTGCCAGCAGCCTCCCTTCGGGACAGCACACCGGGGAGCTGTTTTTT.

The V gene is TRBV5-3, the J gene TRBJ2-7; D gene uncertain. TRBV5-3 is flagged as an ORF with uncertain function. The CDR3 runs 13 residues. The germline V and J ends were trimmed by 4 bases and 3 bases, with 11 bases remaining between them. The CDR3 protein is CARSQDRFYEQYF. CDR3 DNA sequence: TGTGCCAGAAGCCAAGACCGGTTCTACGAGCAGTACTTC.

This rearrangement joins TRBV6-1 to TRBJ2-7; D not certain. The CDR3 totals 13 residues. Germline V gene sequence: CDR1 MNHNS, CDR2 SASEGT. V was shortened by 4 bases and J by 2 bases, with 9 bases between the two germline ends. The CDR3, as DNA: TGTGCCAGCAGTGCCGGGTTTCCCTACGAGCAGTACTTC. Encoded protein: CASSAGFPYEQYF.

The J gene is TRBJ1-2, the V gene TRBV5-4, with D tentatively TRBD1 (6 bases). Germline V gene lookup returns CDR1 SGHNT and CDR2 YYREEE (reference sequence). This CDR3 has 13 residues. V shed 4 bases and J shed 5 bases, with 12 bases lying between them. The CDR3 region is CASSRDRTYGYTF. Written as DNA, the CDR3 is TGTGCCAGCAGCCGAGACAGGACATATGGCTACACCTTC.

The CDR3 DNA reads as TGTGCCAGCAGGGGATTCGACGGGAGACCCTTTAGCAATCAGCCCCAGCATTTT. Amino acids: CASRGFDGRPFSNQPQHF. This chain uses TRBV6-4 with TRBJ1-5; unclear D gene. From germline, CDR1 is MRHNA and CDR2 SNTAGT. The CDR3 runs 18 residues. V was clipped by 6 bases and J by 0 bases, with 21 bases between them.

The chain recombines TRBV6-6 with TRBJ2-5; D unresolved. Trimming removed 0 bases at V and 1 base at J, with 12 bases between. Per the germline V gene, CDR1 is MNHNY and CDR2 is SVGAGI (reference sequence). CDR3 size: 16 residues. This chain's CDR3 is CASSYSLGIFQETQYF. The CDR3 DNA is TGTGCCAGCAGTTACTCGTTGGGGATATTCCAAGAGACCCAGTACTTC.

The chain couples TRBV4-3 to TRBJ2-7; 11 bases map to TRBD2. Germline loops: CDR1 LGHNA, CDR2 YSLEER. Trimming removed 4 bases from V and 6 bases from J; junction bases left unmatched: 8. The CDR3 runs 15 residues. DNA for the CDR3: TGCGCCAGCAGCCGACATCTAGCGGGAGGTAGCGAGCAGTACTTC. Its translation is CASSRHLAGGSEQYF.

The CDR3 nucleotides are TGCGCCAGCAGCGGCCGGATAGACTACGAGCAGTACTTC. Protein: CASSGRIDYEQYF. The V call is TRBV5-1, the J call TRBJ2-7, with D unresolved. The germline CDR1 and CDR2 sequences are SGHRS and YFSETQ. Trimming cost V 4 bases and J 3 bases, with 11 bases left between them. The CDR3 has 13 amino acids. Together with reference TRBV5-1 and TRBJ2-7, the CDR3 gives the full variable domain: KAGVTQTPRYLIKTRGQQVTLSCSPISGHRSVSWYQQTPGQGLQFLFEYFSETQRNKGNFPGRFSGRQFSNSRSEMNVSTLELGDSALYLCASSGRIDYEQYFGPGTRLTVT.

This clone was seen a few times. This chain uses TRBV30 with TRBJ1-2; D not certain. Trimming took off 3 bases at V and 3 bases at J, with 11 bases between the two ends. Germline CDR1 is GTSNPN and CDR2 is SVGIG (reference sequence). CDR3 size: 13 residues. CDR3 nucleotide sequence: TGTGCCTGGAGCACCATCAGGTACTATGGCTACACCTTC. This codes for CAWSTIRYYGYTF.